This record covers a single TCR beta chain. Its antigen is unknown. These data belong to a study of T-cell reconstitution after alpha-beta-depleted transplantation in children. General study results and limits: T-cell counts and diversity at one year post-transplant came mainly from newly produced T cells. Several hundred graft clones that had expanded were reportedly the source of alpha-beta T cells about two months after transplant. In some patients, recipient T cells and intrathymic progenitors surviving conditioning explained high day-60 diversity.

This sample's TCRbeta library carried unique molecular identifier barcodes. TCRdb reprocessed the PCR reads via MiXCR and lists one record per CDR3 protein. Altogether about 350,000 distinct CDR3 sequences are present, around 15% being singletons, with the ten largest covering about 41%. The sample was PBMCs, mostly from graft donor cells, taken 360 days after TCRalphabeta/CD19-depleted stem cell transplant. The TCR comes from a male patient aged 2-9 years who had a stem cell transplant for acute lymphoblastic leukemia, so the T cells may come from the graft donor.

CDR3: CASSLLRLVTFNEQFF. The CDR3 nucleotides are TGTGCCAGCAGCTTACTCCGACTAGTAACCTTCAATGAGCAGTTCTTC. The rearrangement joins TRBV7-9 to TRBJ2-1; D perhaps matches TRBD2 (6 bases). V dropped 2 bases and J dropped 6 bases, with 17 bases sitting between them. From germline, CDR1 is SEHNR and CDR2 FQNEAQ (reference sequence). This CDR3 contains 16 residues.